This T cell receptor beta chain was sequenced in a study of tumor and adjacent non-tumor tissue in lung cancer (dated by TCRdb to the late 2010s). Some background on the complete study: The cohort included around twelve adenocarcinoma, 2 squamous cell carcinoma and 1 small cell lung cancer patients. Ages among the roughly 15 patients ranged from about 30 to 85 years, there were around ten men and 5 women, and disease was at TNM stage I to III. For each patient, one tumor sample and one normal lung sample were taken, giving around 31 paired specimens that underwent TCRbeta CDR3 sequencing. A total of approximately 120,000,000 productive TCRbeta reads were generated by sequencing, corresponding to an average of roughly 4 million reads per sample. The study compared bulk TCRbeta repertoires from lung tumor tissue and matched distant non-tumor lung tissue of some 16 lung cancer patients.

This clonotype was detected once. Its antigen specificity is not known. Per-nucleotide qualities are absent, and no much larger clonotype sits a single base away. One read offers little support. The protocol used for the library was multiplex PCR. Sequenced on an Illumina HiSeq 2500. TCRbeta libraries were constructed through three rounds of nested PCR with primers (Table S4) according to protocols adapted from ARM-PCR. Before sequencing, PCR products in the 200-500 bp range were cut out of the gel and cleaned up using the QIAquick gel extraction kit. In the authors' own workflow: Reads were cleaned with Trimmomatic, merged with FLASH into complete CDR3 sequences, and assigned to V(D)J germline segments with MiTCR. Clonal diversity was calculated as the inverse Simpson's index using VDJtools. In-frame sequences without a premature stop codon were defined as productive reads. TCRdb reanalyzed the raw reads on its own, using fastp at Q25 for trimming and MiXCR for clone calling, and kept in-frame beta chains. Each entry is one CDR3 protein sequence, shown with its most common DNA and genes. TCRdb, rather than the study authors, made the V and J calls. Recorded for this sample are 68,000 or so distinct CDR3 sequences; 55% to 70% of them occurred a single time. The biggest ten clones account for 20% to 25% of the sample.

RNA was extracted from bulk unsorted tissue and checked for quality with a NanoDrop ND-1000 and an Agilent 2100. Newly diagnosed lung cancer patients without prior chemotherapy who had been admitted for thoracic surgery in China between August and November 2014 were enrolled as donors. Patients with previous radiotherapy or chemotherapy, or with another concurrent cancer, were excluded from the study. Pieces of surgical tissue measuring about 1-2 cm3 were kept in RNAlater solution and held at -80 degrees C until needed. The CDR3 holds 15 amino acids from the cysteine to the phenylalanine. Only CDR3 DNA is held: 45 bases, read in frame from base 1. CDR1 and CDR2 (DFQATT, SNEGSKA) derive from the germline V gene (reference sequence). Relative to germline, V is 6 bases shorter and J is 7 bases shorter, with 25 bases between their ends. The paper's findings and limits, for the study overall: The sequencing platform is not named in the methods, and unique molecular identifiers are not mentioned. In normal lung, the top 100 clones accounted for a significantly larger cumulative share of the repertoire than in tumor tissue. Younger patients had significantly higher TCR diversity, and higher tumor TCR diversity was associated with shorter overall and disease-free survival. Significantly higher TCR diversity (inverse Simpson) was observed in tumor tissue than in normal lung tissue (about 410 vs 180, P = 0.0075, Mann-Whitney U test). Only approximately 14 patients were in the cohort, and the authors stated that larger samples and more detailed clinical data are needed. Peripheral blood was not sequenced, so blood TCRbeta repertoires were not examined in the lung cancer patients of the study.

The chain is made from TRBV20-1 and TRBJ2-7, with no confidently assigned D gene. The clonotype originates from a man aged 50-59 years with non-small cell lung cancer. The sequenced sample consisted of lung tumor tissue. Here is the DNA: TGCAGTGCGGCGACCGAGACCGGCTCCTACAATGAGCAGTACTTC. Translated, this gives CSAATETGSYNEQYF.